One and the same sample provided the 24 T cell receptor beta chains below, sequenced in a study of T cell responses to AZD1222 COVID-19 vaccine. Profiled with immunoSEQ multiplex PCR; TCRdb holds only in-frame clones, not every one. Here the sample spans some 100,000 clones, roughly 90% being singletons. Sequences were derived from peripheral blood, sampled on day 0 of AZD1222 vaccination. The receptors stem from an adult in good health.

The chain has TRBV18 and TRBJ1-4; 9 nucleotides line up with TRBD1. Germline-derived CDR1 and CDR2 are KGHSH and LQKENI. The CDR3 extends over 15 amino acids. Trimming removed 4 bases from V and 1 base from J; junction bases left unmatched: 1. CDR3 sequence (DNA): TGTGCCAGCTCACGGGGACAGGGAACTAATGAAAAACTGTTTTTT. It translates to CASSRGQGTNEKLFF.

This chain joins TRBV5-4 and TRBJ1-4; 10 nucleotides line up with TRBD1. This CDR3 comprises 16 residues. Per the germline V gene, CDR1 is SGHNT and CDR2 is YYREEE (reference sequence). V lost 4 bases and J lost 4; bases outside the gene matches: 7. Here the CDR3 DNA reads TGTGCCAGCAGCGATAAGACAGGGGGCGATAATGAAAAACTGTTTTTT. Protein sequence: CASSDKTGGDNEKLFF.

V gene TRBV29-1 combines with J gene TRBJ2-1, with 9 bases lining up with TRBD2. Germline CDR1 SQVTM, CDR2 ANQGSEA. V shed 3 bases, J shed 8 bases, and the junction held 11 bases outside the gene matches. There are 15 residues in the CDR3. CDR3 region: CSVENSGLANYEQFF. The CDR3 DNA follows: TGCAGCGTTGAGAATTCGGGACTAGCCAACTATGAGCAGTTCTTC.

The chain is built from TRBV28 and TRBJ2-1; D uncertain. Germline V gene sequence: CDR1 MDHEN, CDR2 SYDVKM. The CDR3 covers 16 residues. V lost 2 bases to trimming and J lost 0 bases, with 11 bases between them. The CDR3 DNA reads TGTGCCAGCAGTTTACTAGTCCCGAGCTCCTACAATGAGCAGTTCTTC. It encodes CASSLLVPSSYNEQFF.

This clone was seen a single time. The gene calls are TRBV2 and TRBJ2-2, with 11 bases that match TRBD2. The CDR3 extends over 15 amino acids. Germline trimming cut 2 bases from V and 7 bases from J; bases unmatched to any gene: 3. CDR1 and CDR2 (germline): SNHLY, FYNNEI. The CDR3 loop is CASSETSGSHGELFF. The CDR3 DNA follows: TGTGCCAGCAGTGAAACTAGCGGGAGCCACGGGGAGCTGTTTTTT.

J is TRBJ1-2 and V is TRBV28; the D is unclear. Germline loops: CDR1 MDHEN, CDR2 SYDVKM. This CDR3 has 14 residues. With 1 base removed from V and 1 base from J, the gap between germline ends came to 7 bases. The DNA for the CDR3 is TGTGCCAGCAGTTTATCTGGGAATAACTATGGCTACACCTTC. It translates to CASSLSGNNYGYTF.

CDR3 amino acids: CASSRGDPLYEQYF. The DNA for the CDR3 is TGTGCCAGCAGTAGGGGCGATCCATTATACGAGCAGTACTTC. The V gene is TRBV28, the J gene TRBJ2-7; D possibly corresponds to TRBD1 (5 bases). The germline V and J ends were trimmed by 5 bases and 4 bases, with 15 bases remaining between them. The germline V gene encodes CDR1 MDHEN and CDR2 SYDVKM. CDR3 size: 14 residues.

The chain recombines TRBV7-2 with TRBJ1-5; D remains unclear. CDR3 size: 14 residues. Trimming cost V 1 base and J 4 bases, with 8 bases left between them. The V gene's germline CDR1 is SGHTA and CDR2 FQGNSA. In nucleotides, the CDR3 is TGTGCCAGCAGCTTAGGGGCAGCAAATCAGCCCCAGCATTTT. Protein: CASSLGAANQPQHF.

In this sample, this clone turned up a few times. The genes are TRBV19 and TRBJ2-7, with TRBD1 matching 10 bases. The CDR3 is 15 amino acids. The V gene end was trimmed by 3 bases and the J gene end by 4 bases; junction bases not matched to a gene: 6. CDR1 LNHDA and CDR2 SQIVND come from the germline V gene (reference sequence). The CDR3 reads CASSIQTGGWYEQYF. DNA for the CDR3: TGTGCCAGTAGTATCCAGACAGGGGGCTGGTACGAGCAGTACTTC. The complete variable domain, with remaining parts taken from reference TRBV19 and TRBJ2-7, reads DGGITQSPKYLFRKEGQNVTLSCEQNLNHDAMYWYRQDPGQGLRLIYYSQIVNDFQKGDIAEGYSVSREKKESFPLTVTSAQKNPTAFYLCASSIQTGGWYEQYFGPGTRLTVT.

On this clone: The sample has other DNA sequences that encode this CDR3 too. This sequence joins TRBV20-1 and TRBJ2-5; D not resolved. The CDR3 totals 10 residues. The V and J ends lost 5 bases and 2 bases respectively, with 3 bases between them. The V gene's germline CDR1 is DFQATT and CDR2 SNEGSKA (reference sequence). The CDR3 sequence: CSAGQETQYF. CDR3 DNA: TGCAGTGCTGGACAAGAGACCCAGTACTTC.

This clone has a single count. The DNA of the CDR3 is TGTGCCAGTACCGACAGGGGGCTTGCGCCCAGCTACGAGCAGTACTTC. As protein: CASTDRGLAPSYEQYF. The chain combines TRBV19 with TRBJ2-7; 10 nucleotides match TRBD1. The germline V gene has CDR1 LNHDA and CDR2 SQIVND (reference sequence). CDR3 length: 16 amino acids. The trim removed 7 bases at V and 3 bases at J, leaving 12 bases unmatched.

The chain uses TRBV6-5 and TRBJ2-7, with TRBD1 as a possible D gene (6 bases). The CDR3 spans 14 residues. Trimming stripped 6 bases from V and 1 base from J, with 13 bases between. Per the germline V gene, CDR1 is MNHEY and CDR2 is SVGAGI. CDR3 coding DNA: TGTGCCAGCAGAGCCCCGAGGGGGTCCTACGAGCAGTACTTC. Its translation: CASRAPRGSYEQYF.

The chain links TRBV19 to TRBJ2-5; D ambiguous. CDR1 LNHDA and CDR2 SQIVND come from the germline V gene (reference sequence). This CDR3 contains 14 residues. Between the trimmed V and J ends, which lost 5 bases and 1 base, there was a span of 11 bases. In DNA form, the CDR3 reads TGTGCCAGTAGTTCATCAGGTATCCAAGAGACCCAGTACTTC. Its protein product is CASSSSGIQETQYF.

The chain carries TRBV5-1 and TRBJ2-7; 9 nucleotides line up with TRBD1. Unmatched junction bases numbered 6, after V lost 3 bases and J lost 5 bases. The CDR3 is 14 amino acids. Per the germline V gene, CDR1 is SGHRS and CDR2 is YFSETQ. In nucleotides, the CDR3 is TGCGCCAGCAGCTCCGGGACAGGGAGTAACGAGCAGTACTTC. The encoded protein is CASSSGTGSNEQYF.

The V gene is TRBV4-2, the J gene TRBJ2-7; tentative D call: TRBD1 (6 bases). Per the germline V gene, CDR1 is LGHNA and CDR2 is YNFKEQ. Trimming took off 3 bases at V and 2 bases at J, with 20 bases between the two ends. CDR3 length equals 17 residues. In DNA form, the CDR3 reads TGTGCCAGCAGCCAGCTTGTACAGGGTCGTGGGGCCTACGAGCAGTACTTC. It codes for CASSQLVQGRGAYEQYF.

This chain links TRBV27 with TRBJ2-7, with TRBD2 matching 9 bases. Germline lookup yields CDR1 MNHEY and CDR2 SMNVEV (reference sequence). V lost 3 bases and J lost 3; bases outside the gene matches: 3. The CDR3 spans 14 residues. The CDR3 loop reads CASSFGAGGYEQYF. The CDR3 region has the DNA TGTGCCAGCAGTTTCGGAGCGGGGGGCTACGAGCAGTACTTC.

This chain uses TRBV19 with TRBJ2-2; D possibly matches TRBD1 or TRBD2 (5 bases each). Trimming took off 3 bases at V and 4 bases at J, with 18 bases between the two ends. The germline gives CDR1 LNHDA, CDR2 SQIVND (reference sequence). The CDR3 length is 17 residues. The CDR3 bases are TGTGCCAGTAGTATTGAAGGGTTCCATGGGGGCACCGGGGAGCTGTTTTTT. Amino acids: CASSIEGFHGGTGELFF.

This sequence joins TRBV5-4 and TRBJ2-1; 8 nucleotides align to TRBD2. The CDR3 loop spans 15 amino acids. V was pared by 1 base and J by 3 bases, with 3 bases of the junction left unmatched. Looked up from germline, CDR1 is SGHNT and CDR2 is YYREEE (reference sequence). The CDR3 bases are TGTGCCAGCAGCTTGTCAAGCGGGAGCTACAATGAGCAGTTCTTC. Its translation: CASSLSSGSYNEQFF.

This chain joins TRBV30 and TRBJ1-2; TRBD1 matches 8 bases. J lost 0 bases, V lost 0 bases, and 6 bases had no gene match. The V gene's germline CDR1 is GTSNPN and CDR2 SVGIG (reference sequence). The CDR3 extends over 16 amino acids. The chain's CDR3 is CAWSVPTTGANYGYTF. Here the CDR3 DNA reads TGTGCCTGGAGTGTACCGACGACAGGGGCTAACTATGGCTACACCTTC.

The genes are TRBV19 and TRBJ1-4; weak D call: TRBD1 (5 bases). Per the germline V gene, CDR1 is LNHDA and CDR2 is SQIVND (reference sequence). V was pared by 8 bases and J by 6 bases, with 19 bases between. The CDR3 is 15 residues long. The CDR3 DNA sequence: TGTGCCAGTCGAATGTCCGGGGGAGTTCATGAAAAACTGTTTTTT. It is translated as CASRMSGGVHEKLFF.

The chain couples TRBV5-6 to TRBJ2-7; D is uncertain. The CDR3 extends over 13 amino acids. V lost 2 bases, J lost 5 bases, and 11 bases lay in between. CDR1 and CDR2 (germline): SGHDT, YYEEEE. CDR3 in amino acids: CASSFRSVHEQYF. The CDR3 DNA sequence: TGTGCCAGCAGCTTTAGGTCGGTTCACGAGCAGTACTTC.

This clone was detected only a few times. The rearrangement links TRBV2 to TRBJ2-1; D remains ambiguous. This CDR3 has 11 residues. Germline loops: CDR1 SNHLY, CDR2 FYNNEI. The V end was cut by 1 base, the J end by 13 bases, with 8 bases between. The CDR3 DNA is TGTGCCAGCAGTGAAGGGGCTAAACAGTTCTTC. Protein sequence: CASSEGAKQFF.

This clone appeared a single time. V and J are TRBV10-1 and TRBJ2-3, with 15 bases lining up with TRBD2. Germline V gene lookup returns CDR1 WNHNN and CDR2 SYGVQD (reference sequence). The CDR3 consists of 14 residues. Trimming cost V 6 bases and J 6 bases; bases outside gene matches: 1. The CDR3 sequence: CASSGTSGRDTQYF. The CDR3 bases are TGCGCCAGCAGCGGGACTAGCGGGAGGGATACGCAGTATTTT.

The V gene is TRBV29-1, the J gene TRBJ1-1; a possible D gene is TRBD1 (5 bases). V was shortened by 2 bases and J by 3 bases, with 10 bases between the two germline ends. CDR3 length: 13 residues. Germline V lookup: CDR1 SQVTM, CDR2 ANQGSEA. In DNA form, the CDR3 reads TGCAGCGTTGAAAAAGGGACCGACACTGAAGCTTTCTTT. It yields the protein CSVEKGTDTEAFF.